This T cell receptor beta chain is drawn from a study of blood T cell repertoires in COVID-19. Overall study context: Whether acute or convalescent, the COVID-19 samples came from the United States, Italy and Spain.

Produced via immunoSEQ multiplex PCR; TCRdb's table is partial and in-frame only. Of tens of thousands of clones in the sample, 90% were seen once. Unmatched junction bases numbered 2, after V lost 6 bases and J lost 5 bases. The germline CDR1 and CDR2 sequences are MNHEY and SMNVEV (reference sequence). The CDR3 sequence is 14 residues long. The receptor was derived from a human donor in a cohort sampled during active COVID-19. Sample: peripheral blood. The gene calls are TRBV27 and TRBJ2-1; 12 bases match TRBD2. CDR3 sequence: CASRLAGGNNEQFF. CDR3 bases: TGTGCCAGCAGACTAGCGGGAGGAAACAATGAGCAGTTCTTC.